This record concerns one TCR beta chain sequence. The target antigen is unknown. The entry originates in a study of PD-1 blockade in mismatch repair-deficient tumors. Overall study context: Enrolled about 2013-2017, patients had progressing, pretreated mismatch repair-deficient cancers of about a dozen types. Overall study findings and caveats: Tumor-resident clones, often absent from pretreatment blood, expanded after pembrolizumab and then contracted.

Every patient had mismatch repair deficiency by PCR or immunohistochemistry. CDR3 size: 16 residues. CDR1 is SGDLS and CDR2 is YYNGEE in the germline V gene. V was pared by 0 bases and J by 0 bases, with 6 bases of the junction left unmatched. Data came from immunoSEQ multiplex PCR; TCRdb stores just in-frame clones and leaves some out. The data contain fewer than 45,000 clones, more than 75% of them singletons. The receptor was derived from an adult with mismatch repair-deficient cancer. The V call is TRBV9, the J call TRBJ2-7, with 7 bases matching TRBD2. Source: peripheral blood, taken 76 weeks after starting pembrolizumab. CDR3 DNA sequence: TGTGCCAGCAGCGTAGAATACCTAGCGGACTCCTACGAGCAGTACTTC. Its translation is CASSVEYLADSYEQYF.